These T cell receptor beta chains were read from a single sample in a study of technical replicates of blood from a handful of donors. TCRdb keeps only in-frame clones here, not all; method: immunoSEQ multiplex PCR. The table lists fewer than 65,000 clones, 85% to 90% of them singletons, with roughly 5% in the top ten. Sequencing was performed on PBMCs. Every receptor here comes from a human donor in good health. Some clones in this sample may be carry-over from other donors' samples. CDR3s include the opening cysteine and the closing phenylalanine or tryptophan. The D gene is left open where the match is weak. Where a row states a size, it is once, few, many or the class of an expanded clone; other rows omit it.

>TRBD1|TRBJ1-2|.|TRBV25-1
TGTGCCAGCAGCGCTACCTCCGGGACTACAGGGGGGACCTTC
CASSATSGTTGGTF
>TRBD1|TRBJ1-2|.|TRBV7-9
TGTGCCAGCAGCTTACGACAGGGGGACTATGGCTACACCTTC
CASSLRQGDYGYTF
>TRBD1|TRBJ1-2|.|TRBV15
TGTGCCACCAGCTACGACAGGGACTATGGCTACACCTTC
CATSYDRDYGYTF
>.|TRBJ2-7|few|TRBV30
TGTGCCTGGAGTGTAAATTCCGGGCAGTACTTC
CAWSVNSGQYF
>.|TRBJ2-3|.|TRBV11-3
TGTGCCAGCAGCTTAGATGGAACAGCTTCCAGCACAGATACGCAGTATTTT
CASSLDGTASSTDTQYF
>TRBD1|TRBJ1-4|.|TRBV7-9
TGTGCCAGCAGCACGACAGGGGGGGATGAAAAACTGTTTTTT
CASSTTGGDEKLFF
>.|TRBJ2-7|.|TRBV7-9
TGTGCCAGCAGCTTAGGCCTAGGTCGCGAGCAGTACTTC
CASSLGLGREQYF
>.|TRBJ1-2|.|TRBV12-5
TGTGCTAGTGCCCCGGGTGGAACCACCCTTTATGGCTACACCTTC
CASAPGGTTLYGYTF
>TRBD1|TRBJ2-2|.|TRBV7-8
TGTGCCAGCAGCTTAGGTATCTTCGACAGGGGGTACACCGGGGAGCTGTTTTTT
CASSLGIFDRGYTGELFF
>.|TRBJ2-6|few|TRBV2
TGTGCCAGCAGTTTTCATAAAAATCAGGGGCTATCTGGGGCCAACGTCCTGACTTTC
CASSFHKNQGLSGANVLTF
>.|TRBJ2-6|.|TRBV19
TGTGCCAGCCGAATGGGTGGGGCAGACTCTGGGGCCAACGTCCTGACTTTC
CASRMGGADSGANVLTF
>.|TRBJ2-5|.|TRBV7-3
TGTGCCAGCAGCCCCAACCGGGAAGGCTGGGAGACCCAGTACTTC
CASSPNREGWETQYF
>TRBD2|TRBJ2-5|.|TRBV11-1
TGTGCCAGCAGCTTTAGCGGGAGGGCAGAGGAGACCCAGTACTTC
CASSFSGRAEETQYF
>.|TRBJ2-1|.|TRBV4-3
TGCGCCAGCAGCCAAGCTCTAGCTATTGAGCAGTTCTTC
CASSQALAIEQFF
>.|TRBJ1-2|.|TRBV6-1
TGTGCCAGCAGTGATACGGGGGTAGGCTATGGCTACACCTTC
CASSDTGVGYGYTF
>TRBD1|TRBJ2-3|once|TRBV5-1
TGCGCCAGCAGCTTAAGGGGACAGGGTGGCACAGATACGCAGTATTTT
CASSLRGQGGTDTQYF
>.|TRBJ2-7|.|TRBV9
TGTGCCAGCAGCGAAGCGGACGACCCAAAGTACTTC
CASSEADDPKYF
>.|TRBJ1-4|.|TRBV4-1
TGCGCCAGCAGCCAAGATAGGCCGGGGGGAACTAATGAAAAACTGTTTTTT
CASSQDRPGGTNEKLFF
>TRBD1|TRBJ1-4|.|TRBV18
TGTGCCACGCCGGGACAGGGGAAAGAGGGACTGTTTTTT
CATPGQGKEGLFF
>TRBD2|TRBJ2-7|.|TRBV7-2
TGTGCCAGCAGCTGGACTAGCGGGGGTGACTACGAGCAGTACTTC
CASSWTSGGDYEQYF
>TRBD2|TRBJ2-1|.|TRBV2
TGTGCCAGCAGTGACCGATTAGTCACTAGCGGCTCCTCCTACAATGAGCAGTTCTTC
CASSDRLVTSGSSYNEQFF
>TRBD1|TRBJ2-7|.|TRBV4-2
TGTGCCAGCAGCACTGAACAGGGGCGGTCCTACGAGCAGTACTTC
CASSTEQGRSYEQYF
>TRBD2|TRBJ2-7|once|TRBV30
TGTGCCTGGAGTGCGAGCGGGAGGTACGAGCAGTACTTC
CAWSASGRYEQYF
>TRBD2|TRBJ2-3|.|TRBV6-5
TGTGCCAGCAGTTACGGCGGGGGGAGCACAGATACGCAGTATTTT
CASSYGGGSTDTQYF
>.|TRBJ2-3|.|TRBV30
TGTGCCTGGAACCCGCGGCCGGTCGATACGCAGTATTTT
CAWNPRPVDTQYF
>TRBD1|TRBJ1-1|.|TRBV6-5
TGTGCCAGCAGTTACCAGGGGGCGAACACTGAAGCTTTCTTT
CASSYQGANTEAFF
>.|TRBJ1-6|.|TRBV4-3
TGCGCCAGCAGCCAAGGTCAGGTTGTAAATTCACCCCTCCACTTT
CASSQGQVVNSPLHF
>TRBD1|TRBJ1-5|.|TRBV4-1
TGCGCCAGCAGCCAAGAGGGCGGCAGGGGGAATCAGCCCCAGCATTTT
CASSQEGGRGNQPQHF
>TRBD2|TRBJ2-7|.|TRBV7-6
TGTGCCAGCAGCATGGGACTAGCGGGAGTACGAGAGCAGTACTTC
CASSMGLAGVREQYF
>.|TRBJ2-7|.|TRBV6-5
TGTGCCAGCAGAGGGGACAACTCCTACGAGCAGTACTTC
CASRGDNSYEQYF
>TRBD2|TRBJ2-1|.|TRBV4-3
TGCGCCAGCAGCCAAGCGCCGGGGGGTTATGAGCAGTTCTTC
CASSQAPGGYEQFF
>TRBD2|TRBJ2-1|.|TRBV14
TGTGCCAGCAGCCAAGATCTAGCGGTCAATGAGCAGTTCTTC
CASSQDLAVNEQFF
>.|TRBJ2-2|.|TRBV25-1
TGTGCCACCGAGACTTGGGACACCGGGGAGCTGTTTTTT
CATETWDTGELFF
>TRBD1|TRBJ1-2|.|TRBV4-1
TGCGCCAGCAGCCAAGCCCTGACAGGGGGCAATCATGGCTACACCTTC
CASSQALTGGNHGYTF
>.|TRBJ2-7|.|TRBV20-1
TGCAGTGCTCGACTGGAATACGAGCAGTACTTC
CSARLEYEQYF
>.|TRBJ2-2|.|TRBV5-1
TGCGCCAGCAGCTTGGTCCTTAAGCTCGGGGAGCTGTTTTTT
CASSLVLKLGELFF
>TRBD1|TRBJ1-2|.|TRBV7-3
TGTGCCAGCAGCCAGACAGGGGGACAAGGCTACACCTTC
CASSQTGGQGYTF
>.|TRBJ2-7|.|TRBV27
TGTGCCAGCGGTATCTTCCGGGACAATAACCCCTACGAGCAGTACTTC
CASGIFRDNNPYEQYF
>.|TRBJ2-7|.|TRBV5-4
TGTGCCAGCAGCTTCTTAGCGGTTCCTGGGGAGCAGTACTTC
CASSFLAVPGEQYF
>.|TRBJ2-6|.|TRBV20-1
TGCAGTGCTCCCCTCCTCAACGTCCTGACTTTC
CSAPLLNVLTF